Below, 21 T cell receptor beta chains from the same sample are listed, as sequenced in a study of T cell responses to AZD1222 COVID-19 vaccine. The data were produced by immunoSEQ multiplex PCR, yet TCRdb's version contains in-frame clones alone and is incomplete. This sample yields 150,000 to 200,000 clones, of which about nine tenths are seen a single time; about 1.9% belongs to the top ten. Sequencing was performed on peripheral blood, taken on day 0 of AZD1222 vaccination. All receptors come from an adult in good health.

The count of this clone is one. Here the CDR3 reads CASSQDSSRAQHF. As DNA, the CDR3 is TGTGCCAGCAGCCAAGACAGCTCTCGGGCCCAGCATTTT. The gene calls are TRBV3-1 (or the pseudogene TRBV3-2) and TRBJ1-5; no clear D. The germline V and J ends were trimmed by 0 bases and 11 bases, with 11 bases remaining between them. The germline V gene encodes CDR1 LGHDT and CDR2 YNNKEL (reference sequence). The CDR3 extends over 13 amino acids.

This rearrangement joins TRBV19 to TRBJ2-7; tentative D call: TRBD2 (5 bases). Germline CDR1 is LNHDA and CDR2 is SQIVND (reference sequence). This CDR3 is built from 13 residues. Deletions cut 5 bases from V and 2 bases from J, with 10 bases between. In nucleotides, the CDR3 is TGTGCCAGTAGTGAGGACGGGGCCTACGAGCAGTACTTC. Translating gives CASSEDGAYEQYF. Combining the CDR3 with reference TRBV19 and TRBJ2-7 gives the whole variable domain DGGITQSPKYLFRKEGQNVTLSCEQNLNHDAMYWYRQDPGQGLRLIYYSQIVNDFQKGDIAEGYSVSREKKESFPLTVTSAQKNPTAFYLCASSEDGAYEQYFGPGTRLTVT.

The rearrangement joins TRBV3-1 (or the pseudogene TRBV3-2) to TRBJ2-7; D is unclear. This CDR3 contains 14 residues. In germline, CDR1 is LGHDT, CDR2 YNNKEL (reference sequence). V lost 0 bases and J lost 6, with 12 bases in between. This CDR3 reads CASSQDVSVGEQYF. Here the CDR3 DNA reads TGTGCCAGCAGCCAAGACGTGTCAGTCGGCGAGCAGTACTTC.

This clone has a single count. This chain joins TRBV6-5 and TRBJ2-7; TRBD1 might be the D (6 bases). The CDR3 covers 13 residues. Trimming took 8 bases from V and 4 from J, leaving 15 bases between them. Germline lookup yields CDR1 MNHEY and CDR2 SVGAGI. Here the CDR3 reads CASRAQGLYEQYF. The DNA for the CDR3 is TGTGCCAGCCGCGCCCAGGGGTTATACGAGCAGTACTTC.

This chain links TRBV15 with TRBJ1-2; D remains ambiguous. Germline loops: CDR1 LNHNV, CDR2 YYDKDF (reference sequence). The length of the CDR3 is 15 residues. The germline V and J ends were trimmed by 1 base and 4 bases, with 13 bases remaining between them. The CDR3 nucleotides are TGTGCCACCAGCAGAGCCGGGTTGAGTGGCTATGGCTACACCTTC. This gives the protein CATSRAGLSGYGYTF.

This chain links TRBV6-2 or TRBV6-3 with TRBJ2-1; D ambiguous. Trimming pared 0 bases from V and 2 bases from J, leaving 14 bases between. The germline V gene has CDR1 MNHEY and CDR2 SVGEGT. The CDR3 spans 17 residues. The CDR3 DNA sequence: TGTGCCAGCAGTTACTCAGTCCCAGCGAGCCCCTACAATGAGCAGTTCTTC. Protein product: CASSYSVPASPYNEQFF.

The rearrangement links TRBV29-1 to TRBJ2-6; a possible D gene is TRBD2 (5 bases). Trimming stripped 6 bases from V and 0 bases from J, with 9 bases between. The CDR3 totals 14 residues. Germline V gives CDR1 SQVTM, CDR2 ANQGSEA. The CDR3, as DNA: TGCAGCGTGGGGAGCGGCTCTGGGGCCAACGTCCTGACTTTC. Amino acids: CSVGSGSGANVLTF. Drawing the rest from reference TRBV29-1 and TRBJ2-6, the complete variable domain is SAVISQKPSRDICQRGTSLTIQCQVDSQVTMMFWYRQQPGQSLTLIATANQGSEATYESGFVIDKFPISRPNLTFSTLTVSNMSPEDSSIYLCSVGSGSGANVLTFGAGSRLTVL.

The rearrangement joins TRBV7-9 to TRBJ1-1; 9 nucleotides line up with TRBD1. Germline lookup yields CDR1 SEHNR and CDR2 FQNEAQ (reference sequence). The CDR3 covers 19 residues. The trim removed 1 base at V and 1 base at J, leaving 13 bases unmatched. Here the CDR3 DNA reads TGTGCCAGCAGCTTAGTTCTTAAACGGGAGGACAGGGGGAACACTGAAGCTTTCTTT. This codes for CASSLVLKREDRGNTEAFF.

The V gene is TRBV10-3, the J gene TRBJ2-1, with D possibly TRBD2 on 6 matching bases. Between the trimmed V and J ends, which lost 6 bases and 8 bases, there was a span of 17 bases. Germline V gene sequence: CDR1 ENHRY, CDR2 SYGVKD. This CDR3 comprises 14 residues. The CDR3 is CAIRGGAGSDEQFF. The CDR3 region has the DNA TGTGCCATCAGAGGCGGGGCAGGGAGCGATGAGCAGTTCTTC.

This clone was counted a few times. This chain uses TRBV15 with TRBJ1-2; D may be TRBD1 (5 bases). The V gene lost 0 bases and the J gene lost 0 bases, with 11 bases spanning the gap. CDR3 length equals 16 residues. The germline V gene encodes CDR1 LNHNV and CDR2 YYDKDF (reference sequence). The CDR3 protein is CATSRDRGDPNYGYTF. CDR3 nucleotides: TGTGCCACCAGCAGAGATCGTGGGGACCCTAACTATGGCTACACCTTC.

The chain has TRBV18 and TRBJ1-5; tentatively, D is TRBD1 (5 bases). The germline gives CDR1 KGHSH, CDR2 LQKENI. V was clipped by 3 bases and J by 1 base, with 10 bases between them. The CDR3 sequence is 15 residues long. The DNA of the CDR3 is TGTGCCAGCTCACCTGGGACGGAGAGCAATCAGCCCCAGCATTTT. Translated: CASSPGTESNQPQHF. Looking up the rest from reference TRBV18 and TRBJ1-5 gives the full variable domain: NAGVMQNPRHLVRRRGQEARLRCSPMKGHSHVYWYRQLPEEGLKFMVYLQKENIIDESGMPKERFSAEFPKEGPSILRIQQVVRGDSAAYFCASSPGTESNQPQHFGDGTRLSIL.

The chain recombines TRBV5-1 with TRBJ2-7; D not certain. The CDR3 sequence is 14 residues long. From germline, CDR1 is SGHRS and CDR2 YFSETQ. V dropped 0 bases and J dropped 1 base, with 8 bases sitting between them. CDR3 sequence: CASSLGGPSYEQYF. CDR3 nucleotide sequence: TGCGCCAGCAGCTTGGGTGGCCCATCCTACGAGCAGTACTTC.

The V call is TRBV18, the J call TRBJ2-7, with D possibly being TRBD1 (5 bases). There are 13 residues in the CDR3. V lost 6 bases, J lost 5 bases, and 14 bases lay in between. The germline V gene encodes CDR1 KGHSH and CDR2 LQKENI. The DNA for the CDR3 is TGTGCCAGCTCTGATCTGGTAGGGGACGAGCAGTACTTC. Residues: CASSDLVGDEQYF.

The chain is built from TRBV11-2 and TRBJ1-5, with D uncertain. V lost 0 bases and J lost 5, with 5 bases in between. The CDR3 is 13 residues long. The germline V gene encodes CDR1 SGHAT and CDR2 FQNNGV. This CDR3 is CASSLDADQPQHF. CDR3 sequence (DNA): TGTGCCAGCAGCTTAGACGCGGATCAGCCCCAGCATTTT.

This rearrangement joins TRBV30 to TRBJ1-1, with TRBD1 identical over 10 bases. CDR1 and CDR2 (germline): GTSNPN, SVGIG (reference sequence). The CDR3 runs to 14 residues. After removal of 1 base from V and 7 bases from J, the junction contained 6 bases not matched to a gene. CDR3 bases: TGTGCCTGGAGTGACGGACAGGGGGTTGATGAAGCTTTCTTT. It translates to CAWSDGQGVDEAFF.

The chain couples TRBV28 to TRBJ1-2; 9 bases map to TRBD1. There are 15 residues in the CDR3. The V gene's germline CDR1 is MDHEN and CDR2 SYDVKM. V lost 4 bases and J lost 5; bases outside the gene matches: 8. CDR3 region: CASSSYGQGQYGYTF. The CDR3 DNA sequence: TGTGCCAGCAGTTCCTACGGACAGGGGCAGTATGGCTACACCTTC.

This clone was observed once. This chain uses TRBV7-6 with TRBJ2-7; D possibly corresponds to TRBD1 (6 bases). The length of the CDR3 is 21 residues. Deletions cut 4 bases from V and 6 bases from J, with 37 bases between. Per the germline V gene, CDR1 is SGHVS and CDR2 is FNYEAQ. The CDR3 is CASSSLGQTGLTRRVRGEQYF. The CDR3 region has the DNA TGTGCCAGCAGCTCCTTAGGACAGACAGGCCTAACCCGCCGGGTCCGTGGCGAGCAGTACTTC.

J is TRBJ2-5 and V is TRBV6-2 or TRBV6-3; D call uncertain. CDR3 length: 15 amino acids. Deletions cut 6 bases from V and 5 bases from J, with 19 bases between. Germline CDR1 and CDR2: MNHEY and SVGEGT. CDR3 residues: CASSRPAIPRETQYF. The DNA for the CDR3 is TGTGCCAGCAGCAGACCGGCTATACCGCGGGAGACCCAGTACTTC.

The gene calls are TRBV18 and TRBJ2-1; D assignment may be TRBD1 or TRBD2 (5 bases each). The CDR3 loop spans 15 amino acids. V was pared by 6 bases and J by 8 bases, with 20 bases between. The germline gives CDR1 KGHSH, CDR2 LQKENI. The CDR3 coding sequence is TGTGCCAGCTCTAGCAGGGACGGACCATGGGATGAGCAGTTCTTC. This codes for CASSSRDGPWDEQFF. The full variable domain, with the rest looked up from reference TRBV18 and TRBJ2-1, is NAGVMQNPRHLVRRRGQEARLRCSPMKGHSHVYWYRQLPEEGLKFMVYLQKENIIDESGMPKERFSAEFPKEGPSILRIQQVVRGDSAAYFCASSSRDGPWDEQFFGPGTRLTVL.

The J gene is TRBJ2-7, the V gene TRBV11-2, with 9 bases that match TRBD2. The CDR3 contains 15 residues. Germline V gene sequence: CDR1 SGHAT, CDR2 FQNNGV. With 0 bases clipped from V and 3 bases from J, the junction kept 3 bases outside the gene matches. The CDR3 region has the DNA TGTGCCAGCAGCTTAGAAAGCGGGAGGTACTACGAGCAGTACTTC. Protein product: CASSLESGRYYEQYF.

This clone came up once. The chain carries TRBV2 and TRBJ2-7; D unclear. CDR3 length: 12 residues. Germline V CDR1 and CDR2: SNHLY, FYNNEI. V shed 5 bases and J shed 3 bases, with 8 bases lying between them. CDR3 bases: TGTGCCAGCAGTCTAGAGATCTACGAGCAGTACTTC. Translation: CASSLEIYEQYF.